The 11 T cell receptor beta chains in this list originate from one sample, sequenced in a study of identical twins. A single record per CDR3 protein comes from TCRdb applying MiXCR to the 5' RACE reads. The top ten hold roughly 3% of the sample, which has about 570,000 distinct CDR3 sequences, 7.5% to 10% seen once. These same records also appear under a second study, on yellow fever vaccine responses in identical twins.

The sequenced material came from PBMCs. The receptors here all came from a woman aged 18 to 35 in good health.

The V and J genes are TRBV7-9 and TRBJ2-5, with 13 bases identical to TRBD2. There are 15 residues in the CDR3. CDR1 and CDR2 from the germline V gene are SEHNR and FQNEAQ (reference sequence). V gave up 5 bases and J gave up 5 bases; unmatched junction bases: 5. CDR3 sequence (DNA): TGTGCCAGCAGCCCACTAGCGGGGGGGCCGGAGACCCAGTACTTC. This translates into CASSPLAGGPETQYF.

This clonotype was picked up a small number of times. The V and J genes are TRBV11-2 and TRBJ2-4; 10 bases are a match to TRBD2. Germline values: CDR1 SGHAT, CDR2 FQNNGV. With V trimmed by 5 bases and J by 1 base, 14 bases remained unmatched. This CDR3 has 19 amino acids. Written as DNA, the CDR3 is TGTGCCAGCAGCCCTCAGGGGGCTAGCGGGGGTGGGGCCAAAAACATTCAGTACTTC. Amino acids: CASSPQGASGGGAKNIQYF.

Worth noting for this clonotype: No conserved phenylalanine or tryptophan ends this CDR3, so it is likely a read error. V and J are TRBV7-2 and TRBJ2-7; D uncertain. V lost 1 base, J lost 0 bases, and 10 bases lay in between. In germline, CDR1 is SGHTA, CDR2 FQGNSA. CDR3 length: 15 amino acids. This CDR3 reads CASSLVVNPSYEQYL. The CDR3 DNA is TGTGCCAGCAGCTTAGTCGTCAACCCCTCCTACGAGCAGTACTTG.

This clonotype was seen at least ten times. J is TRBJ1-6 and V is TRBV15; D is uncertain. In germline, CDR1 is LNHNV, CDR2 YYDKDF (reference sequence). With 0 bases removed from V and 10 bases from J, the gap between germline ends came to 7 bases. This CDR3 spans 13 amino acids. CDR3 DNA: TGTGCCACCAGCAGAGATATTGGCTCACCCCTCCACTTT. It is translated as CATSRDIGSPLHF.

This chain joins TRBV7-3 and TRBJ2-2; D might be TRBD1 or TRBD2, each matching 5 bases. V was shortened by 8 bases and J by 4 bases, with 14 bases between the two germline ends. The CDR3 loop spans 14 amino acids. Germline-derived CDR1 and CDR2 are SGHTA and FQGTGA. CDR3 protein: CASGERGATGELFF. The CDR3 DNA reads as TGTGCCAGCGGGGAGAGGGGCGCCACCGGGGAGCTGTTTTTT.

The chain joins TRBV7-2 to TRBJ1-2; D remains ambiguous. The CDR3 spans 13 residues. Trimming left V 1 base short and J 1 base short, with 4 bases between. From germline, CDR1 is SGHTA and CDR2 FQGNSA. For the CDR3, the DNA is TGTGCCAGCAGCTTAGTACTTAACTATGGCTACACCTTC. Amino acid sequence: CASSLVLNYGYTF. The full variable domain, its missing parts supplied by reference TRBV7-2 and TRBJ1-2, is GAGVSQSPSNKVTEKGKDVELRCDPISGHTALYWYRQSLGQGLEFLIYFQGNSAPDKSGLPSDRFSAERTGGSVSTLTIQRTQQEDSAVYLCASSLVLNYGYTFGSGTRLTVV.

At least ten counts were recorded for this clonotype. The gene calls are TRBV7-9 and TRBJ2-3, with 10 nucleotides matching TRBD2. Germline V gene sequence: CDR1 SEHNR, CDR2 FQNEAQ (reference sequence). The CDR3 runs to 14 residues. V trimming: 7 bases; J trimming: 2 bases; junction bases outside the gene matches: 3. The DNA for the CDR3 is TGTGCCAGCACTAGCGGGAGCAACACAGATACGCAGTATTTT. This codes for CASTSGSNTDTQYF. Supplemented by reference TRBV7-9 and TRBJ2-3, the full variable domain reads DTGVSQNPRHKITKRGQNVTFRCDPISEHNRLYWYRQTLGQGPEFLTYFQNEAQLEKSRLLSDRFSAERPKGSFSTLEIQRTEQGDSAMYLCASTSGSNTDTQYFGPGTRLTVL.

The chain has TRBV29-1 and TRBJ1-2, with D perhaps TRBD1 (5 bases). The CDR3 is 14 amino acids. Deletions cut 3 bases from V and 7 bases from J, with 18 bases between. Germline CDR1 SQVTM, CDR2 ANQGSEA. Here the CDR3 DNA reads TGCAGCGTTGAGGGGGGGGAGGGTCTCAGTGGCTACACCTTC. The encoded protein is CSVEGGEGLSGYTF.

This clonotype appeared a few times. The chain uses TRBV4-2 and TRBJ2-5; 9 nucleotides agree with TRBD2. After removal of 1 base from V and 3 bases from J, the junction contained 9 bases not matched to a gene. The CDR3 loop spans 17 amino acids. CDR1 LGHNA and CDR2 YNFKEQ come from the germline V gene. This CDR3 is CASSQVVQGGREETQYF. The CDR3 coding sequence is TGTGCCAGCAGCCAAGTAGTACAGGGCGGGAGGGAAGAGACCCAGTACTTC.

The genes are TRBV9 and TRBJ2-7, with no clear D. Germline lookup yields CDR1 SGDLS and CDR2 YYNGEE. Deletions cut 2 bases from V and 1 base from J, with 10 bases between. The CDR3 has 14 amino acids. The CDR3: CASSVSTGSYEQYF. The CDR3 nucleotides read TGTGCCAGCAGCGTTAGTACGGGTTCCTACGAGCAGTACTTC.

This clonotype turned up a few times. The chain links TRBV5-5 to TRBJ2-7; D gene uncertain. The germline V and J ends were trimmed by 4 bases and 3 bases, with 20 bases remaining between them. The CDR3 totals 16 residues. Germline V gene sequence: CDR1 SGHKS, CDR2 YYEKEE (reference sequence). The CDR3 DNA reads as TGTGCCAGCAGCACGACCTCGGAGTTGTGGTTCTACGAGCAGTACTTC. Amino acids: CASSTTSELWFYEQYF.